This passage covers 11 T cell receptor beta chains from one sample sequenced in a study of early stage breast cancer tumors. This table comes from immunoSEQ multiplex PCR, and its TCRdb copy is limited to in-frame clones, with some not included. The sample lists about 69,000 clones; over 80% were seen once. Sequenced sample: blood. The origin of the receptors is a person in their 40s with breast cancer.

CDR3 loop: CASSLGPTEVSGNTIYF. As DNA, the CDR3 is TGTGCCAGCAGCTTGGGCCCGACAGAGGTCTCTGGAAACACCATATATTTT. This chain connects TRBV7-6 to TRBJ1-3; D possibly corresponds to TRBD1 (5 bases). The germline V and J ends were trimmed by 3 bases and 0 bases, with 15 bases remaining between them. Germline CDR1 is SGHVS and CDR2 is FNYEAQ. This CDR3 region has 17 residues.

The chain carries TRBV6-6 and TRBJ1-1, with no clear D. V gave up 4 bases and J gave up 1 base, with 10 bases separating them. Germline V CDR1 and CDR2: MNHNY, SVGAGI (reference sequence). CDR3 size: 14 residues. The CDR3 coding sequence is TGTGCCAGCAGTTCAACCCCAGAGAACACTGAAGCTTTCTTT. Translated: CASSSTPENTEAFF.

This clone was recorded only once. V gene TRBV27 combines with J gene TRBJ2-3; D is perhaps TRBD1 (5 bases). Germline lookup yields CDR1 MNHEY and CDR2 SMNVEV (reference sequence). Between the trimmed V and J ends, which lost 3 bases and 4 bases, there was a span of 8 bases. The CDR3 length is 13 residues. CDR3 in amino acids: CASSFKGPDTQYF. The CDR3 nucleotides read TGTGCCAGCAGTTTTAAGGGGCCAGATACGCAGTATTTT.

The J gene is TRBJ2-7, the V gene TRBV5-1; D gene uncertain. Deletions cut 0 bases from V and 3 bases from J, with 13 bases between. The CDR3 runs to 15 residues. From germline, CDR1 is SGHRS and CDR2 YFSETQ. CDR3 residues: CASSLDGGSYYEQYF. CDR3 nucleotide sequence: TGCGCCAGCAGCTTGGATGGCGGTTCCTACTACGAGCAGTACTTC.

The V and J genes are TRBV16 and TRBJ2-1; D uncertain. This CDR3 has 14 residues. Deletions cut 1 base from V and 8 bases from J, with 12 bases between. CDR1 is KGHSY, CDR2 FQNENV, per germline. The CDR3 region is CASSQFPGTDEQFF. DNA for the CDR3: TGTGCCAGCAGCCAATTCCCAGGAACTGATGAGCAGTTCTTC.

J is TRBJ2-1 and V is TRBV10-3; 11 bases are shared with TRBD2. The CDR3 totals 17 residues. CDR1 ENHRY and CDR2 SYGVKD come from the germline V gene. The V and J ends lost 4 bases and 9 bases, in that order; junction bases with no gene match: 14. As DNA, the CDR3 is TGTGCCATCAGTGTAGCGGGAGGGCCGAATAGCCATCGTGAGCAGTTCTTC. As protein: CAISVAGGPNSHREQFF.

This clone was seen a handful of times. This chain uses TRBV27 with TRBJ1-2; no definite D call. V was pared by 0 bases and J by 6 bases, with 14 bases between. Germline V gene sequence: CDR1 MNHEY, CDR2 SMNVEV (reference sequence). The CDR3 length is 15 residues. CDR3 in DNA: TGTGCCAGCAGTTTATCAACAGACTATGGGCATGGCTACACCTTC. This gives the protein CASSLSTDYGHGYTF.

The rearrangement uses TRBV15 and TRBJ2-5; D unclear. The germline V gene has CDR1 LNHNV and CDR2 YYDKDF (reference sequence). V was pared by 4 bases and J by 1 base, with 10 bases between. This CDR3 contains 14 residues. This CDR3 is CATSNARVQETQYF. The CDR3 DNA reads TGTGCCACCAGCAACGCCAGAGTCCAAGAGACCCAGTACTTC.

This chain connects TRBV12-5 to TRBJ2-5; 12 bases align to TRBD1. Looked up from germline, CDR1 is LGHNT and CDR2 is FRNRAP. CDR3 size: 16 residues. V dropped 7 bases and J dropped 7; count of bases not matched to a gene: 13. This chain's CDR3 is CASASGGTGGVRTQYF. As DNA, the CDR3 is TGTGCTAGTGCCTCGGGGGGGACAGGGGGCGTGAGGACCCAGTACTTC.

The chain recombines TRBV7-9 with TRBJ1-5, with a weak D call TRBD1 (6 bases). The CDR3 consists of 16 residues. V was cut by 5 bases and J by 4 bases, with 18 bases left in between. The germline V gene encodes CDR1 SEHNR and CDR2 FQNEAQ (reference sequence). The DNA of the CDR3 is TGTGCCAGCAGCCCCTCAACAGGGTATCGTAATCAGCCCCAGCATTTT. As protein: CASSPSTGYRNQPQHF.

This chain links TRBV2 with TRBJ2-7; D perhaps matches TRBD2 (6 bases). This CDR3 has 14 amino acids. Germline V CDR1 and CDR2: SNHLY, FYNNEI. Deletions cut 5 bases from V and 6 bases from J, with 17 bases between. Here the CDR3 reads CASSPRDLKFEQYF. The CDR3 nucleotides read TGTGCCAGCAGTCCCCGGGACTTAAAATTCGAGCAGTACTTC.